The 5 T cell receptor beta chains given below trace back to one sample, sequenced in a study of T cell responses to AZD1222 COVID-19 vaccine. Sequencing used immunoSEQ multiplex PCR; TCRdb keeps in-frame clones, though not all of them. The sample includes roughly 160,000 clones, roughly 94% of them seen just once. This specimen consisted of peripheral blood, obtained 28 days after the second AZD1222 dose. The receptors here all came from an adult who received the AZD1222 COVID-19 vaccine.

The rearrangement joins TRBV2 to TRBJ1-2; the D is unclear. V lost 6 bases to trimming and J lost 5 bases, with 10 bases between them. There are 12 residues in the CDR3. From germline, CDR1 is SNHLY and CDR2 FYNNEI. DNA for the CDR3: TGTGCCAGCAGAGTCCTGTGGTATGGCTACACCTTC. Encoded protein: CASRVLWYGYTF.

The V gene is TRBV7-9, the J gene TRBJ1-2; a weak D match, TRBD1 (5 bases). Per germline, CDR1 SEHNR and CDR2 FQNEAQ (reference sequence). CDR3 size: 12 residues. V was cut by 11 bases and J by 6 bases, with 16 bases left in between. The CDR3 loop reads CALEKPGDGYTF. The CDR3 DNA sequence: TGTGCCCTCGAAAAGCCGGGGGATGGCTACACCTTC.

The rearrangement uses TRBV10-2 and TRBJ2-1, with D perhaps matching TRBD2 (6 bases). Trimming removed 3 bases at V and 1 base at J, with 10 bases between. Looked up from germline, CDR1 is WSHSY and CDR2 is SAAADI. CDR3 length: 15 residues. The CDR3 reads CASSDAGLSYNEQFF. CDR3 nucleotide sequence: TGCGCCAGCAGTGATGCGGGGCTTTCCTACAATGAGCAGTTCTTC.

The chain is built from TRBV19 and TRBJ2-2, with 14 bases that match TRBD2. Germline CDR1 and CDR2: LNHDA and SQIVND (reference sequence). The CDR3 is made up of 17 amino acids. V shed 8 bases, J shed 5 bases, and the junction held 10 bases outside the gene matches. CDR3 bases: TGTGCCAGTTTAAGGGGACTAGCGGGAGATAGGACCGGGGAGCTGTTTTTT. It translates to CASLRGLAGDRTGELFF. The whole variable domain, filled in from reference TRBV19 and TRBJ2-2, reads DGGITQSPKYLFRKEGQNVTLSCEQNLNHDAMYWYRQDPGQGLRLIYYSQIVNDFQKGDIAEGYSVSREKKESFPLTVTSAQKNPTAFYLCASLRGLAGDRTGELFFGEGSRLTVL.

The CDR3 coding sequence is TGTGCCAGCTCACCAGGTGGACAGGGTGGTTTCTTT. It codes for CASSPGGQGGFF. V usage is TRBV18 and J usage is TRBJ1-1; 8 bases are a match to TRBD1. From germline, CDR1 is KGHSH and CDR2 LQKENI. This CDR3 contains 12 residues. V shed 2 bases, J shed 13 bases, and the junction held 6 bases outside the gene matches.